These 18 T cell receptor beta chains were sequenced from one sample in a study of T cell responses to AZD1222 COVID-19 vaccine. The protocol was immunoSEQ multiplex PCR, while the TCRdb copy is restricted to in-frame clones and leaves out a portion. The data hold some 150,000 clones, with more than 85% observed a single time. The sample in question was peripheral blood, obtained on day 0 of AZD1222 vaccination. The source of these receptors is an adult in good health.

The chain uses TRBV12-3 or TRBV12-4 and TRBJ1-2; D call uncertain. V lost 3 bases and J lost 1, with 6 bases in between. CDR3 length: 13 residues. CDR3 residues: CASSLGINYGYTF. The CDR3, as DNA: TGTGCCAGCAGTTTGGGGATTAACTATGGCTACACCTTC.

The J gene is TRBJ1-3, the V gene TRBV19; 8 bases line up with TRBD1. This CDR3 has 17 residues. Per the germline V gene, CDR1 is LNHDA and CDR2 is SQIVND (reference sequence). V was clipped by 7 bases and J by 2 bases; unmatched bases: 13. The CDR3 protein is CASISMSGTGAGNTIYF. The CDR3 nucleotides read TGTGCCAGTATCTCAATGTCCGGGACAGGAGCTGGAAACACCATATATTTT.

This chain links TRBV12-5 with TRBJ1-5, with D maybe TRBD1 (6 bases). The CDR3 is made up of 15 amino acids. Per germline, CDR1 LGHNT and CDR2 FRNRAP. Trimming took off 0 bases at V and 7 bases at J, with 13 bases between the two ends. CDR3 nucleotide sequence: TGTGCTAGTGGTTTGGTAGGGGGGGGCCTCCAGCCCCAGCATTTT. Amino acid sequence: CASGLVGGGLQPQHF. Full variable domain (outside the CDR3, taken from reference TRBV12-5 and TRBJ1-5): DARVTQTPRHKVTEMGQEVTMRCQPILGHNTVFWYRQTMMQGLELLAYFRNRAPLDDSGMPKDRFSAEMPDATLATLKIQPSEPRDSAVYFCASGLVGGGLQPQHFGDGTRLSIL.

The chain links TRBV4-1 to TRBJ1-4, with a weak D call TRBD1 (6 bases). CDR3 length: 13 amino acids. V was pared by 4 bases and J by 7 bases, with 10 bases between. The germline gives CDR1 MGHRA, CDR2 YSYEKL. The CDR3 coding sequence is TGCGCCAGCAGCCGCACCAGGGGTGAAAAACTGTTTTTT. The encoded protein is CASSRTRGEKLFF.

The table lists this clone with a count of one. The CDR3 region has the DNA TGCAGCGTTGCTGGGGGAAACTATGGCTACACCTTC. The encoded protein is CSVAGGNYGYTF. V usage is TRBV29-1 and J usage is TRBJ1-2; a weak D match, TRBD1 (5 bases). CDR3 size: 12 residues. V lost 4 bases and J 2 bases, leaving 8 bases between the germline ends. Germline V gene lookup returns CDR1 SQVTM and CDR2 ANQGSEA.

A remark on this clone: The limits of the CDR3 on the DNA are not certain, so only TCRdb's listed CDR3 is given. CDR3: CASSFGGGSEFNEQFF. The V call is TRBV12-1, the J call TRBJ2-1; the D segment call TRBD1 is taken from the table without a DNA check. TRBV12-1 is shown as a pseudogene. The CDR3 numbers 16 amino acids, ends counted.

CDR3 nucleotides: TGTGCCAGCAGCCGGGACAGTAGCACAGATACGCAGTATTTT. Protein product: CASSRDSSTDTQYF. This chain joins TRBV7-2 and TRBJ2-3; 7 bases align to TRBD1. CDR1 SGHTA and CDR2 FQGNSA come from the germline V gene. V shed 5 bases and J 0 bases; nucleotides not matched to a gene: 2. CDR3 length equals 14 residues. Drawing the rest from reference TRBV7-2 and TRBJ2-3, the complete variable domain is GAGVSQSPSNKVTEKGKDVELRCDPISGHTALYWYRQSLGQGLEFLIYFQGNSAPDKSGLPSDRFSAERTGGSVSTLTIQRTQQEDSAVYLCASSRDSSTDTQYFGPGTRLTVL.

This chain uses TRBV2 with TRBJ1-5; TRBD1 matches at 7 bases. From germline, CDR1 is SNHLY and CDR2 FYNNEI. V was pared by 8 bases and J by 7 bases, with 8 bases of the junction left unmatched. The CDR3 runs 13 residues. CDR3 coding DNA: TGTGCCAGCGTACAGGGGTGGGACCAGCCCCAGCATTTT. Translating gives CASVQGWDQPQHF.

The J gene is TRBJ1-4, the V gene TRBV16; D unresolved. This CDR3 comprises 15 residues. Germline values: CDR1 KGHSY, CDR2 FQNENV. V was pared by 2 bases and J by 8 bases, with 15 bases between. DNA of the CDR3: TGTGCCAGCAGCCAACGAGCAGGTGGAGGAGAAAAACTGTTTTTT. Residues: CASSQRAGGGEKLFF. Full variable domain (outside the CDR3, taken from reference TRBV16 and TRBJ1-4): GEEVAQTPKHLVRGEGQKAKLYCAPIKGHSYVFWYQQVLKNEFKFLISFQNENVFDETGMPKERFSAKCLPNSPCSLEIQATKLEDSAVYFCASSQRAGGGEKLFFGSGTQLSVL.

The V and J genes are TRBV20-1 and TRBJ2-3; 10 bases map to TRBD2. Germline V gene data show CDR1 as DFQATT and CDR2 as SNEGSKA (reference sequence). J lost 5 bases, V lost 3 bases, and 11 bases had no gene match. This CDR3 is 16 amino acids long. CDR3 coding DNA: TGCAGTGCTAGTTTGGCACTAGCGGGGTTTGGAGATACGCAGTATTTT. Amino acid sequence: CSASLALAGFGDTQYF.

The J gene is TRBJ2-2, the V gene TRBV7-9; 11 nucleotides agree with TRBD2. CDR1 and CDR2 (germline): SEHNR, FQNEAQ (reference sequence). The CDR3 has 18 residues. The V segment lost 5 bases and the J segment 3 bases; nucleotides outside the gene matches: 11. CDR3 amino acids: CASSLPLAGDFDTGELFF. The CDR3 coding sequence is TGTGCCAGCAGCCTACCACTAGCGGGGGACTTCGACACCGGGGAGCTGTTTTTT.

The chain carries TRBV7-9 and TRBJ1-4; D is possibly TRBD1 (6 bases). Germline V lookup: CDR1 SEHNR, CDR2 FQNEAQ (reference sequence). The CDR3 spans 15 residues. V was clipped by 2 bases and J by 8 bases, with 15 bases between them. Here the CDR3 DNA reads TGTGCCAGCAGCTTAATCAGGGGCTTGGAGGAAAAACTGTTTTTT. It yields the protein CASSLIRGLEEKLFF. Full variable domain (remainder filled in from reference TRBV7-9 and TRBJ1-4): DTGVSQNPRHKITKRGQNVTFRCDPISEHNRLYWYRQTLGQGPEFLTYFQNEAQLEKSRLLSDRFSAERPKGSFSTLEIQRTEQGDSAMYLCASSLIRGLEEKLFFGSGTQLSVL.

V usage is TRBV4-1 and J usage is TRBJ2-7; the match to TRBD1 covers 7 bases. V lost 8 bases, J lost 2 bases, and 12 bases stayed unmatched. CDR1 is MGHRA and CDR2 is YSYEKL in the germline V gene. This CDR3 spans 15 amino acids. CDR3: CASQLYRDRPYEQYF. The CDR3 nucleotides read TGCGCCAGCCAGCTCTACCGGGACAGACCCTACGAGCAGTACTTC.

This chain connects TRBV19 to TRBJ1-2, with D possibly TRBD1 on 6 matching bases. The length of the CDR3 is 15 residues. V lost 6 bases and J 2 bases, leaving 16 bases between the germline ends. Germline V lookup: CDR1 LNHDA, CDR2 SQIVND (reference sequence). CDR3 sequence (DNA): TGTGCCAGTAGCTCTAGTGGGAGGGGGAACTATGGCTACACCTTC. This translates into CASSSSGRGNYGYTF.

The J gene is TRBJ1-1, the V gene TRBV29-1, with D uncertain. Germline V gives CDR1 SQVTM, CDR2 ANQGSEA. The CDR3 sequence is 11 residues long. CDR3 region: CGSALNTEAFF. The DNA of the CDR3 is TGCGGTTCCGCCCTGAACACTGAAGCTTTCTTT.

The gene calls are TRBV11-2 and TRBJ1-6; D gene ambiguous. The ends were cut back, 4 bases at V and 11 bases at J, with 9 bases in the middle. Germline loops: CDR1 SGHAT, CDR2 FQNNGV. This CDR3 spans 12 amino acids. CDR3 DNA: TGTGCCAGCAGCTCGCTGAAACCACCCCTCCACTTT. Translated, it gives CASSSLKPPLHF.

V is TRBV28 and J is TRBJ1-2; D perhaps matches TRBD1 (5 bases). V was shortened by 4 bases and J by 5 bases, with 23 bases between the two germline ends. The CDR3 totals 17 residues. The germline V gene encodes CDR1 MDHEN and CDR2 SYDVKM. The CDR3 coding sequence is TGTGCCAGCAGTTCGAAGCTCTCGTTGAGACAGAGGTATGGCTACACCTTC. Amino acids: CASSSKLSLRQRYGYTF.

The CDR3 coding sequence is TGTGCCAGCAGTTGGGCAGGGCGAAATGAGCAGTTCTTC. Its translation: CASSWAGRNEQFF. The genes are TRBV6-5 and TRBJ2-1; TRBD1 is a possible D gene (5 bases). The germline V gene has CDR1 MNHEY and CDR2 SVGAGI. V shed 4 bases and J shed 7 bases, with 11 bases lying between them. CDR3 length equals 13 residues.